The 10 T cell receptor beta chains below were found in one sample sequenced in a study of PD-1 blockade in mismatch repair-deficient tumors. TCRdb's table, derived via immunoSEQ multiplex PCR, lists solely in-frame clones and lacks some. In the table there are 100,000 to 150,000 clones, around 83% of which are singletons. The sequencing used peripheral blood, collected 44 weeks after starting pembrolizumab. The receptors here all came from an adult with mismatch repair-deficient cancer.

This clone came up once. The chain has TRBV2 and TRBJ2-7; 8 nucleotides line up with TRBD2. The length of the CDR3 is 13 residues. The V and J ends lost 6 bases and 0 bases, in that order; junction bases with no gene match: 1. Germline CDR1 SNHLY, CDR2 FYNNEI. The CDR3 coding sequence is TGTGCCAGCAGCGGGACTAGCTCCTACGAGCAGTACTTC. Its protein product is CASSGTSSYEQYF.

The V call is TRBV28, the J call TRBJ2-7, with D hard to call. The germline CDR1 and CDR2 sequences are MDHEN and SYDVKM. V lost 1 base and J 0 bases, leaving 4 bases between the germline ends. The CDR3 totals 13 residues. The CDR3 DNA follows: TGTGCCAGCAGTTTATCAGCCTCCTACGAGCAGTACTTC. This sequence encodes CASSLSASYEQYF.

The chain is built from TRBV16 and TRBJ2-7, with a weak D call TRBD2 (6 bases). Trimming removed 2 bases at V and 0 bases at J, with 17 bases between. CDR1 is KGHSY and CDR2 is FQNENV in the germline V gene. The CDR3 sequence is 17 residues long. The CDR3 DNA is TGTGCCAGCAGCCAAAGGAGGGTTTCTAGCGCCTCCTACGAGCAGTACTTC. Translation gives CASSQRRVSSASYEQYF.

This chain connects TRBV5-1 to TRBJ2-5; 8 bases align to TRBD1. This CDR3 is built from 16 residues. Trimming took 0 bases from V and 1 from J; bases not matched to a gene: 5. Germline V gene lookup returns CDR1 SGHRS and CDR2 YFSETQ. CDR3 nucleotides: TGCGCCAGCAGCTTGGCACAGACAGGGGCCCAAGAGACCCAGTACTTC. Its translation: CASSLAQTGAQETQYF.

Here the CDR3 DNA reads TGTGCCAGCTCACCATCACTAGCGGGAGACGGAGAGACCCAGTACTTC. Translated: CASSPSLAGDGETQYF. The rearrangement uses TRBV18 and TRBJ2-5, with 11 nucleotides matching TRBD2. J lost 4 bases, V lost 2 bases, and 6 bases had no gene match. Germline-derived CDR1 and CDR2 are KGHSH and LQKENI. The CDR3 spans 16 residues.

Points on this clone: This may come from a read error, since a much larger clone is one base off. The genes are TRBV11-2 and TRBJ1-1; no clear D gene. This CDR3 has 13 amino acids. Germline V gene sequence: CDR1 SGHAT, CDR2 FQNNGV. V dropped 0 bases and J dropped 1 base, with 3 bases sitting between them. The DNA of the CDR3 is TGTGCCAGCAGCTTAGAGGGGAACACTGAAGCTTTCTTT. This codes for CASSLEGNTEAFF.

The V call is TRBV5-6, the J call TRBJ1-3; D is unclear. The CDR3 is 15 amino acids. The germline V and J ends were trimmed by 3 bases and 0 bases, with 10 bases remaining between them. The germline V gene encodes CDR1 SGHDT and CDR2 YYEEEE. CDR3 sequence (DNA): TGTGCCAGCAGCTGGCGTATGGGCTCTGGAAACACCATATATTTT. Amino acid sequence: CASSWRMGSGNTIYF.

The chain combines TRBV4-3 with TRBJ1-4, with 9 positions matching TRBD1. Germline-derived CDR1 and CDR2 are LGHNA and YSLEER. Trimming took 0 bases from V and 6 from J; bases not matched to a gene: 5. CDR3 length: 16 residues. CDR3 in amino acids: CASSQDSGQGYEKLFF. DNA of the CDR3: TGCGCCAGCAGCCAAGATTCGGGACAGGGTTATGAAAAACTGTTTTTT.

The chain is built from TRBV7-6 and TRBJ2-1; 10 nucleotides agree with TRBD2. CDR3 length equals 16 residues. Per germline, CDR1 SGHVS and CDR2 FNYEAQ. J gave up 5 bases and V 5 bases, and 9 bases lay outside the gene matches. Written as DNA, the CDR3 is TGTGCCAGCAGCCCCTTTTTTAGCGGGAGGAACAATGAGCAGTTCTTC. It translates to CASSPFFSGRNNEQFF. Complete variable domain (other parts from reference TRBV7-6 and TRBJ2-1): GAGVSQSPRYKVTKRGQDVALRCDPISGHVSLYWYRQALGQGPEFLTYFNYEAQQDKSGLPNDRFSAERPEGSISTLTIQRTEQRDSAMYRCASSPFFSGRNNEQFFGPGTRLTVL.

The CDR3 spells CASSLYSLAGGGRTDTQYF. CDR3 sequence (DNA): TGCGCCAGCAGCTTGTATTCCCTAGCGGGAGGAGGTAGGACAGATACGCAGTATTTT. J is TRBJ2-3 and V is TRBV5-1; 11 nucleotides align to TRBD2. The V gene's germline CDR1 is SGHRS and CDR2 YFSETQ. Unmatched junction bases numbered 13, after V lost 1 base and J lost 3 bases. The CDR3 has 19 amino acids.